The rows below give T cell receptor beta chains drawn from one sample of a study of long-term antiretroviral therapy in people with HIV. The assay was immunoSEQ multiplex PCR, and TCRdb's table has in-frame clones only and misses some. The table shows some 27,000 clones, with 70% to 85% occurring only once. Sequenced material: unsorted PBMCs, taken 3 years after starting antiretroviral therapy. Source of these receptors: a man in his forties with HIV. Both conserved end residues are part of each CDR3. The order of the fields is V gene, D gene, clone size, J gene, CDR3 DNA, CDR3 protein. A D gene is named only where the DNA matches it firmly. Part of the rows lack a size; the others show once, few, many or a class for expanded clones.

v_call: TRBV10-3; d_call: TRBD1; clone_size: -; j_call: TRBJ2-3; cdr3_nt: TGTGCCATCAGTGAACAGGGGGGCACAGATACGCAGTATTTT; cdr3_aa: CAISEQGGTDTQYF
v_call: TRBV11-2; d_call: -; clone_size: -; j_call: TRBJ1-2; cdr3_nt: TGTGCCAGCAGCTCGACGGCGGCAGGATATGGCTACACCTTC; cdr3_aa: CASSSTAAGYGYTF
v_call: TRBV5-8; d_call: -; clone_size: -; j_call: TRBJ2-2; cdr3_nt: TGTGCCAGCAGCTTATGGGATAACACCGGGGAGCTGTTTTTT; cdr3_aa: CASSLWDNTGELFF
v_call: TRBV5-1; d_call: TRBD1; clone_size: -; j_call: TRBJ2-3; cdr3_nt: TGCGCCAGCAGCTTCCTCCCGGGACAGGGAAGTAGCCCAGATACGCAGTATTTT; cdr3_aa: CASSFLPGQGSSPDTQYF
v_call: TRBV5-1; d_call: TRBD1; clone_size: -; j_call: TRBJ1-1; cdr3_nt: TGCGCCAGCAGCTCACGGGACAGGGGGCTCACTGAAGCTTTCTTT; cdr3_aa: CASSSRDRGLTEAFF
v_call: TRBV7-2; d_call: -; clone_size: -; j_call: TRBJ1-5; cdr3_nt: TGTGCCAGCAGCTTAGAAAGCTATAGCAATCAGCCCCAGCATTTT; cdr3_aa: CASSLESYSNQPQHF
v_call: TRBV5-8; d_call: TRBD1; clone_size: -; j_call: TRBJ1-3; cdr3_nt: TGTGCCAGCAGCCCCGGGACAGGGGGCCGGTTGGGTGGAAACACCATATATTTT; cdr3_aa: CASSPGTGGRLGGNTIYF
v_call: TRBV19; d_call: -; clone_size: -; j_call: TRBJ1-6; cdr3_nt: TGTGCCAGTAGTATATGGCAGGGGACTTCTGATTCACCCCTCCACTTT; cdr3_aa: CASSIWQGTSDSPLHF
v_call: TRBV4-1; d_call: -; clone_size: medium-sized; j_call: TRBJ1-4; cdr3_nt: TGCGCCAGCAGCCAAGAAGTGATAGAAAAAAGACTGTTTTTT; cdr3_aa: CASSQEVIEKRLFF
v_call: TRBV30; d_call: -; clone_size: -; j_call: TRBJ1-6; cdr3_nt: TGTGCCGCTTTCCCCGGCCAAGATTCACCCCTCCACTTT; cdr3_aa: CAAFPGQDSPLHF
v_call: TRBV6-5; d_call: -; clone_size: -; j_call: TRBJ2-3; cdr3_nt: TGTGCCAGCAGTTACTCCCCGGGTAGATCCACAGATACGCAGTATTTT; cdr3_aa: CASSYSPGRSTDTQYF
v_call: TRBV4-1; d_call: TRBD1; clone_size: few; j_call: TRBJ2-7; cdr3_nt: TGCGCCAGCAGCCAAGCGGCAGGACAGGGCAGCTCCTACGAGCAGTACTTC; cdr3_aa: CASSQAAGQGSSYEQYF
v_call: TRBV6-4; d_call: -; clone_size: -; j_call: TRBJ1-1; cdr3_nt: TGTGCCAGCAGTGTACAGATGAACACTGAAGCTTTCTTT; cdr3_aa: CASSVQMNTEAFF
v_call: TRBV6-1; d_call: -; clone_size: few; j_call: TRBJ1-5; cdr3_nt: TGTGCCAGCAGTGCTGGTTTTAGCAATCAGCCCCAGCATTTT; cdr3_aa: CASSAGFSNQPQHF
v_call: TRBV6-1; d_call: TRBD2; clone_size: -; j_call: TRBJ2-2; cdr3_nt: TGTGCCAGCAGTGACCAGGGACTAGCCAACACCGGGGAGCTGTTTTTT; cdr3_aa: CASSDQGLANTGELFF
v_call: TRBV5-1; d_call: -; clone_size: -; j_call: TRBJ1-2; cdr3_nt: TGCGCCAGCAGCTTGGAAGGGGGGGACTATGGCTACACCTTC; cdr3_aa: CASSLEGGDYGYTF
v_call: TRBV11-2; d_call: TRBD2; clone_size: -; j_call: TRBJ2-5; cdr3_nt: TGTGCCAGCAGCTACGAACTAGCGGGGCAAGAGACCCAGTACTTC; cdr3_aa: CASSYELAGQETQYF
v_call: TRBV5-4; d_call: -; clone_size: -; j_call: TRBJ2-7; cdr3_nt: TGTGCCAGCAGCTTGGCTAAAGGGATGGAAGAGCAGTACTTC; cdr3_aa: CASSLAKGMEEQYF
v_call: TRBV9; d_call: -; clone_size: -; j_call: TRBJ1-3; cdr3_nt: TGTGCCAGCAGCGAACAGGAGGACACCATATATTTT; cdr3_aa: CASSEQEDTIYF
v_call: TRBV27; d_call: TRBD1; clone_size: -; j_call: TRBJ2-1; cdr3_nt: TGTGCCAGCAGTGCGCCCGGGACAGGGGGCTACAATGAGCAGTTCTTC; cdr3_aa: CASSAPGTGGYNEQFF
v_call: TRBV15; d_call: -; clone_size: -; j_call: TRBJ2-7; cdr3_nt: TGTGCCACCAGCAGAGGAGACAGCCGCTCCTACGAGCAGTACTTC; cdr3_aa: CATSRGDSRSYEQYF
v_call: TRBV4-1; d_call: -; clone_size: -; j_call: TRBJ1-5; cdr3_nt: TGCGCCAGCAGCCCCGTCCTGGACGTGGGGAATCAGCCCCAGCATTTT; cdr3_aa: CASSPVLDVGNQPQHF
v_call: TRBV11-3; d_call: TRBD1; clone_size: -; j_call: TRBJ2-7; cdr3_nt: TGTGCCAGCAGCTCGGGACAGGACTACGAGCAGTACTTC; cdr3_aa: CASSSGQDYEQYF
v_call: TRBV4-1; d_call: -; clone_size: -; j_call: TRBJ1-3; cdr3_nt: TGCGCCAGCAGCCAAGATCCAGGGACTGGAAACACCATATATTTT; cdr3_aa: CASSQDPGTGNTIYF
v_call: TRBV7-6; d_call: -; clone_size: -; j_call: TRBJ2-2; cdr3_nt: TGTGCCAGCAGCCGCGCGGGAACACAAGCGAACACCGGGGAGCTGTTTTTT; cdr3_aa: CASSRAGTQANTGELFF
v_call: TRBV6-1; d_call: -; clone_size: -; j_call: TRBJ2-6; cdr3_nt: TGTGCCAGCAGTGGGACCGACAGCCTCTTCCTCTCTGGGGCCAACGTCCTGACTTTC; cdr3_aa: CASSGTDSLFLSGANVLTF
v_call: TRBV10-1; d_call: -; clone_size: -; j_call: TRBJ2-2; cdr3_nt: TGCGCCAGCAGTGAGTCGAGGGGACCCGACACCGGGGAGCTGTTTTTT; cdr3_aa: CASSESRGPDTGELFF
v_call: TRBV5-1; d_call: -; clone_size: -; j_call: TRBJ2-7; cdr3_nt: TGCGCCAGCAGCTTGGGTCAAGGCTCCTACGAGCAGTACTTC; cdr3_aa: CASSLGQGSYEQYF
v_call: TRBV5-1; d_call: -; clone_size: -; j_call: TRBJ2-3; cdr3_nt: TGCGCCAGCAGCTTGGCAGGGCAACCGCGGGATACGCAGTATTTT; cdr3_aa: CASSLAGQPRDTQYF
v_call: TRBV5-1; d_call: -; clone_size: -; j_call: TRBJ1-1; cdr3_nt: TGCGCCAGCAGCTTGGACAGGAGGAACACTGAAGCTTTCTTT; cdr3_aa: CASSLDRRNTEAFF
v_call: TRBV10-2; d_call: TRBD2; clone_size: once; j_call: TRBJ2-3; cdr3_nt: TGCGCCAGCAGTGACTTCATGGCGGGACTAGCGGGGGGACAAGGCACAGATACGCAGTATTTT; cdr3_aa: CASSDFMAGLAGGQGTDTQYF
v_call: TRBV2; d_call: -; clone_size: -; j_call: TRBJ2-7; cdr3_nt: TGTGCCAGCAGAATTTCCAGGGACCACGAGCAGTACTTC; cdr3_aa: CASRISRDHEQYF
v_call: TRBV7-9; d_call: -; clone_size: few; j_call: TRBJ2-6; cdr3_nt: TGTGCCAGCAGCTTAGACACTGGGGCCAACGTCCTGACTTTC; cdr3_aa: CASSLDTGANVLTF
v_call: TRBV5-1; d_call: -; clone_size: -; j_call: TRBJ2-1; cdr3_nt: TGCGCCAGCAGCTTGGAGTGGCAGGGGTCCTACAATGAGCAGTTCTTC; cdr3_aa: CASSLEWQGSYNEQFF
v_call: TRBV7-2; d_call: -; clone_size: -; j_call: TRBJ2-7; cdr3_nt: TGTGCCAGCAGCTTAGCGGCAGGCTACTCTTACTCCTACGAGCAGTACTTC; cdr3_aa: CASSLAAGYSYSYEQYF
v_call: TRBV6-5; d_call: TRBD2; clone_size: -; j_call: TRBJ2-1; cdr3_nt: TGTGCCAGCAGTTACTCGAACCCTAGCGGCAATGAGCAGTTCTTC; cdr3_aa: CASSYSNPSGNEQFF
v_call: TRBV19; d_call: -; clone_size: once; j_call: TRBJ1-6; cdr3_nt: TGTGCCAGTAGTCCCACAGGGTGGAATTCACCCCTCCACTTT; cdr3_aa: CASSPTGWNSPLHF
v_call: TRBV4-2; d_call: TRBD2; clone_size: -; j_call: TRBJ2-2; cdr3_nt: TGTGCCAGCAGCCAAGGATCGGGCGGGGGGAGGACCGGGGAGCTGTTTTTT; cdr3_aa: CASSQGSGGGRTGELFF
v_call: TRBV5-1; d_call: -; clone_size: -; j_call: TRBJ1-1; cdr3_nt: TGCGCCAGCAGGCGGGGGGGCGAGAACACTGAAGCTTTCTTT; cdr3_aa: CASRRGGENTEAFF
v_call: TRBV6-6; d_call: TRBD1; clone_size: few; j_call: TRBJ2-2; cdr3_nt: TGTGCCAGCAGTTCACCTCAGGGGGTAGGAACCGGGGAGCTGTTTTTT; cdr3_aa: CASSSPQGVGTGELFF
v_call: TRBV15; d_call: -; clone_size: -; j_call: TRBJ1-5; cdr3_nt: TGTGCCACCAGCGGGGGACGTGGGGTTCATAATCAGCCCCAGCATTTT; cdr3_aa: CATSGGRGVHNQPQHF
v_call: TRBV19; d_call: TRBD1; clone_size: once; j_call: TRBJ2-7; cdr3_nt: TGTGCCAGTAGCTCCCCCGGGACAGGGGGCTCCTACGAGCAGTACTTC; cdr3_aa: CASSSPGTGGSYEQYF
v_call: TRBV11-2; d_call: TRBD1; clone_size: -; j_call: TRBJ1-1; cdr3_nt: TGTGCCAGTCGGGACAGGGGGCACACTGAAGCTTTCTTT; cdr3_aa: CASRDRGHTEAFF
v_call: TRBV29-1; d_call: -; clone_size: once; j_call: TRBJ2-2; cdr3_nt: TGCAGCGTTGGGGGCTTTGAAGGAACCGGGGAGCTGTTTTTT; cdr3_aa: CSVGGFEGTGELFF
v_call: TRBV27; d_call: -; clone_size: -; j_call: TRBJ1-2; cdr3_nt: TGTGCCAGCAGTCCCTCGCCTGCGACAGTTTTCTATGGCTACACCTTC; cdr3_aa: CASSPSPATVFYGYTF
v_call: TRBV7-8; d_call: -; clone_size: medium-sized; j_call: TRBJ1-5; cdr3_nt: TGTGCCAGCAGCCCCCGGGAAGGTTTGGATCAGCCCCAGCATTTT; cdr3_aa: CASSPREGLDQPQHF
v_call: TRBV2; d_call: -; clone_size: -; j_call: TRBJ1-2; cdr3_nt: TGTGCCAGCAGGGAGGACGGAAGTCCCACCTATGGCTACACCTTC; cdr3_aa: CASREDGSPTYGYTF
v_call: TRBV29-1; d_call: TRBD2; clone_size: -; j_call: TRBJ2-1; cdr3_nt: TGCAGCGGGCTCTGGGCTAGCGGGATCGATGAGCAGTTCTTC; cdr3_aa: CSGLWASGIDEQFF
v_call: TRBV7-6; d_call: TRBD1; clone_size: few; j_call: TRBJ1-6; cdr3_nt: TGTGCCAGCAGCCGGACAGGGAGTAATTCACCCCTCCACTTT; cdr3_aa: CASSRTGSNSPLHF
v_call: TRBV12-5; d_call: TRBD2; clone_size: -; j_call: TRBJ2-2; cdr3_nt: TGTGCTAGTGGTGGGACTAGCGGGGAGAGGGGGTCCACCGGGGAGCTGTTTTTT; cdr3_aa: CASGGTSGERGSTGELFF
v_call: TRBV14; d_call: -; clone_size: once; j_call: TRBJ1-2; cdr3_nt: TGTGCCAGCAGCCAAGATCCGACGGGGTTCTATGGCTACACCTTC; cdr3_aa: CASSQDPTGFYGYTF
v_call: TRBV5-1; d_call: -; clone_size: -; j_call: TRBJ1-5; cdr3_nt: TGCGCCAGCAGCTTGGGGGGTGGGGGAAACCCCGCGGATCAGCCCCAGCATTTT; cdr3_aa: CASSLGGGGNPADQPQHF
v_call: TRBV6-1; d_call: -; clone_size: -; j_call: TRBJ1-3; cdr3_nt: TGTGCCAGCAGTGAATATCAGGGCGCTGGAAACACCATATATTTT; cdr3_aa: CASSEYQGAGNTIYF
v_call: TRBV6-6; d_call: -; clone_size: -; j_call: TRBJ2-4; cdr3_nt: TGTGCCAGCAGCTACGACCAGAAAAACATTCAGTACTTC; cdr3_aa: CASSYDQKNIQYF
v_call: TRBV7-8; d_call: -; clone_size: -; j_call: TRBJ1-1; cdr3_nt: TGTGCCAGCAGCTTAGCGAGGGGAGGGACGAACACTGAAGCTTTCTTT; cdr3_aa: CASSLARGGTNTEAFF
v_call: TRBV19; d_call: -; clone_size: -; j_call: TRBJ1-3; cdr3_nt: TGTGCCAGTAGTCCGACTGGATCTGGAAACACCATATATTTT; cdr3_aa: CASSPTGSGNTIYF
v_call: TRBV11-2; d_call: TRBD1; clone_size: -; j_call: TRBJ1-3; cdr3_nt: TGTGCCAGCAGCTTAGCCGGACAGGGGTTTAGAAACACCATATATTTT; cdr3_aa: CASSLAGQGFRNTIYF
v_call: TRBV11-3; d_call: -; clone_size: once; j_call: TRBJ2-7; cdr3_nt: TGTGCCAGCAGCTTCGCCGGGACCGGAACCTACGAGCAGTACTTC; cdr3_aa: CASSFAGTGTYEQYF